A single sample is the source of the 10 T cell receptor beta chains below, sequenced in a study of blood T cell repertoires in COVID-19. The data were produced by immunoSEQ multiplex PCR, yet TCRdb's version contains in-frame clones alone and is incomplete. The table has approximately 150,000 clones, around 87% seen once. Input material: peripheral blood. All receptors come from a man aged 80 or over with acute or convalescent COVID-19.

CDR3 sequence: CASTTGTSGTETQYF. The CDR3, as DNA: TGTGCCAGCACAACAGGGACTAGCGGGACCGAGACCCAGTACTTC. The chain is built from TRBV28 and TRBJ2-5, with 13 positions matching TRBD2. The junction had 7 bases not matched to a gene; V was cut back by 7 bases and J by 5 bases. Germline CDR1 is MDHEN and CDR2 is SYDVKM. CDR3 length: 15 residues.

The V call is TRBV19, the J call TRBJ2-2; D gene uncertain. The ends were cut back, 1 base at V and 2 bases at J, with 5 bases in the middle. The germline V gene has CDR1 LNHDA and CDR2 SQIVND (reference sequence). This CDR3 is 14 amino acids long. CDR3: CASSIATNTGELFF. Here the CDR3 DNA reads TGTGCCAGTAGTATAGCGACAAACACCGGGGAGCTGTTTTTT.

Only one count was recorded for this clone. The J gene is TRBJ2-1, the V gene TRBV7-9; 8 nucleotides line up with TRBD2. The ends lost 5 bases at V and 0 bases at J; junction bases unmatched: 6. The V gene's germline CDR1 is SEHNR and CDR2 FQNEAQ (reference sequence). The CDR3 has 16 amino acids. The CDR3 bases are TGTGCCAGCAGCCCTAGCGGGTCTCGCTCCTACAATGAGCAGTTCTTC. This encodes CASSPSGSRSYNEQFF.

The chain carries TRBV2 and TRBJ1-5, with a weak D call TRBD1 (5 bases). V lost 8 bases and J 4 bases, leaving 15 bases between the germline ends. The CDR3 spans 14 residues. CDR1 is SNHLY, CDR2 FYNNEI, per germline. CDR3 loop: CASANAGGNQPQHF. In DNA form, the CDR3 reads TGTGCCAGCGCGAACGCTGGGGGGAATCAGCCCCAGCATTTT.

This chain links TRBV23-1 with TRBJ1-5; a possible D gene is TRBD1 (5 bases). TRBV23-1 is an ORF for which the function is uncertain. This CDR3 comprises 16 residues. Trimming removed 0 bases at V and 0 bases at J, with 9 bases between. The CDR3 is CASSQSGGFSNQPQHF. The CDR3 region has the DNA TGCGCCAGCAGTCAATCGGGGGGTTTTAGCAATCAGCCCCAGCATTTT.

This clone was picked up one time. V gene TRBV3-1 (or the pseudogene TRBV3-2) combines with J gene TRBJ1-1; TRBD1 matches at 7 bases. Trimming at V came to 1 base and at J to 4 bases, leaving 3 bases not matched to a gene. Per the germline V gene, CDR1 is LGHDT and CDR2 is YNNKEL (reference sequence). The CDR3 runs 14 residues. Here the CDR3 reads CASSQAGGSTEAFF. DNA for the CDR3: TGTGCCAGCAGCCAAGCAGGGGGTAGCACTGAAGCTTTCTTT.

This clone showed up just once. The chain uses TRBV19 and TRBJ1-5, with D possibly matching TRBD1 (6 bases). The CDR3 has 17 amino acids. Between the trimmed V and J ends, which lost 3 bases and 2 bases, there was a span of 17 bases. Germline V gives CDR1 LNHDA, CDR2 SQIVND (reference sequence). CDR3 in amino acids: CASSITGTKIGNQPQHF. CDR3 DNA: TGTGCCAGTAGTATCACAGGGACCAAGATAGGCAATCAGCCCCAGCATTTT.

CDR3 region: CASRPQDRERAFF. The CDR3 DNA reads TGTGCCAGCAGACCCCAGGACAGGGAGAGGGCTTTCTTT. The chain links TRBV28 to TRBJ1-1; 8 nucleotides align to TRBD1. The V and J ends lost 6 bases and 11 bases, in that order; junction bases with no gene match: 11. The germline V gene has CDR1 MDHEN and CDR2 SYDVKM. The CDR3 is made up of 13 amino acids.

The chain is built from TRBV4-2 and TRBJ1-2; maybe TRBD1 (5 bases). CDR1 and CDR2 from the germline V gene are LGHNA and YNFKEQ. V was pared by 1 base and J by 1 base, with 10 bases between. This CDR3 has 15 amino acids. This CDR3 is CASSQVGVLNYGYTF. The DNA for the CDR3 is TGTGCCAGCAGCCAAGTAGGGGTTCTTAACTATGGCTACACCTTC.

This rearrangement joins TRBV2 to TRBJ1-6, with 12 bases matching TRBD1. The germline V gene has CDR1 SNHLY and CDR2 FYNNEI. This CDR3 is built from 16 residues. The trim removed 5 bases at V and 9 bases at J, leaving 8 bases unmatched. The CDR3, as DNA: TGTGCCAGCAGTCTGATGGGACAGGGGGCAGTTTCACCCCTCCACTTT. Protein product: CASSLMGQGAVSPLHF.